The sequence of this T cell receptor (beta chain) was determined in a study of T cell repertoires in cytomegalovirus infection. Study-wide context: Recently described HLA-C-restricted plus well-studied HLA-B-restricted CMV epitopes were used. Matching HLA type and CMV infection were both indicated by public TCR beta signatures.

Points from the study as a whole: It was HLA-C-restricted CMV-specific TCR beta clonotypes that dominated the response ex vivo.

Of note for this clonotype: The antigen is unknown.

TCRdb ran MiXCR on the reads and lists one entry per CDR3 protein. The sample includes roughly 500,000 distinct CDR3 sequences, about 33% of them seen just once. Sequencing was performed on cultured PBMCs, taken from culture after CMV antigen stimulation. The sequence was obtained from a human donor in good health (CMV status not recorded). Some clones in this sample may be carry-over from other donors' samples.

CDR3 protein: CASRYTTALPNEQFF. The DNA for the CDR3 is TGTGCCAGCAGATACACGACCGCTCTACCCAATGAGCAGTTCTTC. The chain employs TRBV6-2 or TRBV6-3 and TRBJ2-1, with D uncertain. Germline V CDR1 and CDR2: MNHEY, SVGEGT. CDR3 length: 15 residues. The V gene lost 6 bases and the J gene lost 6 bases, with 18 bases spanning the gap.